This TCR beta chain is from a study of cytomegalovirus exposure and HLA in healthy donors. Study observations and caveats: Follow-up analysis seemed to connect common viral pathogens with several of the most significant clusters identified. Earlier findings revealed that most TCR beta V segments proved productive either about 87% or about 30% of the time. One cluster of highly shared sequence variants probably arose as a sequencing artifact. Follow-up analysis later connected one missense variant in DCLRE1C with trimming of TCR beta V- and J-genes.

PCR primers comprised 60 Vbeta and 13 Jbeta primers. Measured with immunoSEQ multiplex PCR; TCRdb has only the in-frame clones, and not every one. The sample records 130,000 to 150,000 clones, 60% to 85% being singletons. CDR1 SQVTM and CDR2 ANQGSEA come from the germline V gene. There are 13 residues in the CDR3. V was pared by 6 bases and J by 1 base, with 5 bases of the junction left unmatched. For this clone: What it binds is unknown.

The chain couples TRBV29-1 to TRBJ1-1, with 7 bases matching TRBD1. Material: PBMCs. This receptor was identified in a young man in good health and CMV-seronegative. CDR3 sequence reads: CSVEGQRNTEAFF. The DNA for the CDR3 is TGCAGCGTCGAGGGACAGAGGAACACTGAAGCTTTCTTT.